Listed below are T cell receptor beta chains from one sample, sequenced in a study of patients and donors after allogeneic stem cell transplantation. One entry per CDR3 protein results from TCRdb running MiXCR on the RT-PCR reads. The sample shows about 87,000 distinct CDR3 sequences, about 5% of them seen only once. The sample taken for sequencing was blood, either unsorted or a sorted T cell fraction (not recorded which). These receptors were taken from a human donor who was either an allogeneic HSCT recipient or a stem cell or donor lymphocyte infusion donor (not recorded which). It is not recorded whose cells these are; they may come from a transplant donor. The CDR3 runs from the conserved cysteine through the conserved F or W. A D gene is named only where the DNA matches it firmly. Rows may omit the clone size; those that give it use once, few, many or a size class.

d_gene: TRBD1
abundance: many
v_gene: TRBV12-3/TRBV12-4
j_gene: TRBJ2-7
CDR3aa: CASTKTGEVNEQYF
CDR3nt: TGTGCCAGCACCAAGACAGGGGAGGTCAACGAGCAGTACTTC

d_gene: .
abundance: many
v_gene: TRBV2
j_gene: TRBJ2-3
CDR3aa: CASSEGTYPTGDTQYF
CDR3nt: TGTGCCAGCAGTGAAGGGACTTACCCCACCGGCGATACGCAGTATTTT

d_gene: .
abundance: many
v_gene: TRBV9
j_gene: TRBJ2-1
CDR3aa: CASSSSREGEQFF
CDR3nt: TGTGCCAGCAGCTCCAGCCGCGAGGGTGAGCAGTTCTTC

d_gene: .
abundance: many
v_gene: TRBV29-1
j_gene: TRBJ2-1
CDR3aa: CSDRVALYGEQFF
CDR3nt: TGCAGCGACAGGGTTGCTTTATATGGTGAGCAGTTCTTC

d_gene: .
abundance: many
v_gene: TRBV4-1
j_gene: TRBJ2-7
CDR3aa: CASSQVWGRSSYEQYF
CDR3nt: TGCGCCAGCAGCCAAGTTTGGGGGCGAAGCTCCTACGAGCAGTACTTC

d_gene: .
abundance: few
v_gene: TRBV19
j_gene: TRBJ1-2
CDR3aa: CASSIQFGGAYHGYTF
CDR3nt: TGTGCCAGTAGTATCCAATTCGGTGGAGCGTATCATGGCTACACCTTC

d_gene: .
abundance: many
v_gene: TRBV3-1
j_gene: TRBJ1-2
CDR3aa: CASSQDVWQGRNGYTF
CDR3nt: TGTGCCAGCAGCCAAGATGTGTGGCAGGGGAGGAATGGCTACACCTTC

d_gene: .
abundance: many
v_gene: TRBV19
j_gene: TRBJ2-1
CDR3aa: CASSIDVGGNEQFF
CDR3nt: TGTGCCAGTAGTATAGATGTCGGGGGCAATGAGCAGTTCTTC

d_gene: .
abundance: many
v_gene: TRBV11-2
j_gene: TRBJ1-1
CDR3aa: CASSLEPGANTEAFF
CDR3nt: TGTGCCAGCAGCTTAGAACCGGGGGCGAACACTGAAGCTTTCTTT

d_gene: TRBD1
abundance: many
v_gene: TRBV19
j_gene: TRBJ1-5
CDR3aa: CASKRRQGSNQPQHF
CDR3nt: TGTGCCAGTAAAAGGAGACAGGGATCCAATCAGCCCCAGCATTTT

d_gene: .
abundance: few
v_gene: TRBV5-1
j_gene: TRBJ1-1
CDR3aa: CASTQGMNTEAFF
CDR3nt: TGCGCCAGCACCCAGGGAATGAACACTGAAGCTTTCTTT

d_gene: TRBD2
abundance: many
v_gene: TRBV20-1
j_gene: TRBJ2-3
CDR3aa: CSAPTTSGRTDTQYF
CDR3nt: TGCAGTGCTCCTACAACTAGCGGGAGGACAGATACGCAGTATTTT

d_gene: TRBD1
abundance: many
v_gene: TRBV5-1
j_gene: TRBJ1-1
CDR3aa: CASSLLTGSDTEAFF
CDR3nt: TGCGCCAGCAGCTTATTGACAGGGTCGGACACTGAAGCTTTCTTT

d_gene: .
abundance: few
v_gene: TRBV18
j_gene: TRBJ1-1
CDR3aa: CASSQGRNTEAFF
CDR3nt: TGTGCCAGCTCACAAGGACGGAACACTGAAGCTTTCTTT

d_gene: TRBD1
abundance: .
v_gene: TRBV3-1
j_gene: TRBJ2-5
CDR3aa: CASSPLQGGSETQYF
CDR3nt: TGTGCCAGCAGCCCGCTACAGGGGGGCTCGGAGACCCAGTACTTC

d_gene: TRBD2
abundance: many
v_gene: TRBV10-3
j_gene: TRBJ2-2
CDR3aa: CAISEGLAGKANTGELFF
CDR3nt: TGTGCCATCAGTGAGGGTCTAGCGGGGAAGGCGAACACCGGGGAGCTGTTTTTT

d_gene: TRBD2
abundance: few
v_gene: TRBV12-3/TRBV12-4
j_gene: TRBJ2-1
CDR3aa: CASSLNSLGREFF
CDR3nt: TGTGCCAGCAGTTTAAACTCACTCGGGAGGGAGTTCTTC

d_gene: .
abundance: many
v_gene: TRBV18
j_gene: TRBJ2-2
CDR3aa: CASSPWDTGELFF
CDR3nt: TGTGCCAGCTCACCGTGGGACACCGGGGAGCTGTTTTTT

d_gene: .
abundance: many
v_gene: TRBV7-9
j_gene: TRBJ1-6
CDR3aa: CASSFGGGNSPLHF
CDR3nt: TGTGCCAGCAGCTTTGGGGGAGGTAATTCACCCCTCCACTTT

d_gene: TRBD1
abundance: many
v_gene: TRBV27
j_gene: TRBJ1-4
CDR3aa: CASRNRDSEKLFF
CDR3nt: TGTGCCAGCAGGAACCGGGACAGTGAAAAACTGTTTTTT

d_gene: .
abundance: .
v_gene: TRBV11-2
j_gene: TRBJ2-7
CDR3aa: CASSLEGTGIGEQYF
CDR3nt: TGTGCCAGCAGCTTAGAGGGAACAGGGATCGGCGAGCAGTACTTC

d_gene: .
abundance: .
v_gene: TRBV3-1
j_gene: TRBJ2-7
CDR3aa: CASSQDWFEQYF
CDR3nt: TGTGCCAGCAGCCAAGATTGGTTCGAGCAGTACTTC

d_gene: .
abundance: few
v_gene: TRBV7-3
j_gene: TRBJ2-1
CDR3aa: CASSPKPPRDSHNEQFF
CDR3nt: TGTGCCAGCAGCCCTAAGCCCCCCCGCGACAGCCACAATGAGCAGTTCTTC

d_gene: TRBD1
abundance: many
v_gene: TRBV5-1
j_gene: TRBJ2-1
CDR3aa: CASSLERPDRRNNEQFF
CDR3nt: TGCGCCAGCAGCTTGGAGCGGCCGGACAGGAGAAACAATGAGCAGTTCTTC

d_gene: .
abundance: many
v_gene: TRBV6-6
j_gene: TRBJ1-1
CDR3aa: CASSYLAFAEAFF
CDR3nt: TGTGCCAGCAGTTACCTCGCATTCGCTGAAGCTTTCTTT

d_gene: TRBD2
abundance: many
v_gene: TRBV10-3
j_gene: TRBJ2-1
CDR3aa: CAISDPIGTSGGANNEQFF
CDR3nt: TGTGCCATCAGTGACCCAATAGGGACTAGCGGGGGGGCCAACAATGAGCAGTTCTTC